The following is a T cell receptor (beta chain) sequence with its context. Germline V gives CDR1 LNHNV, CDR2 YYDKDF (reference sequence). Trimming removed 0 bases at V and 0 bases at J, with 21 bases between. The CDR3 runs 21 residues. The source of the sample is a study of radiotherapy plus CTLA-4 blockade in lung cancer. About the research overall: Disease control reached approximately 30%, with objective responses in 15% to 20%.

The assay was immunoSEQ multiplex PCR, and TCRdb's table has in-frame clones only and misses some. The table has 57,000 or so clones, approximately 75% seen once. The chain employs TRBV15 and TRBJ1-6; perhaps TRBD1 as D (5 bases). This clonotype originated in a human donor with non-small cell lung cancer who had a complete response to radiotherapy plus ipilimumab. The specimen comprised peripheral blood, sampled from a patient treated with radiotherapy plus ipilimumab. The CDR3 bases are TGTGCCACCAGCAGAGATATGGGGCAGACGGCTTCGAGCTCCTATAATTCACCCCTCCACTTT. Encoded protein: CATSRDMGQTASSSYNSPLHF. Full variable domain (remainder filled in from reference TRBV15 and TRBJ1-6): DAMVIQNPRYQVTQFGKPVTLSCSQTLNHNVMYWYQQKSSQAPKLLFHYYDKDFNNEADTPDNFQSRRPNTSFCFLDIRSPGLGDTAMYLCATSRDMGQTASSSYNSPLHFGNGTRLTVT.